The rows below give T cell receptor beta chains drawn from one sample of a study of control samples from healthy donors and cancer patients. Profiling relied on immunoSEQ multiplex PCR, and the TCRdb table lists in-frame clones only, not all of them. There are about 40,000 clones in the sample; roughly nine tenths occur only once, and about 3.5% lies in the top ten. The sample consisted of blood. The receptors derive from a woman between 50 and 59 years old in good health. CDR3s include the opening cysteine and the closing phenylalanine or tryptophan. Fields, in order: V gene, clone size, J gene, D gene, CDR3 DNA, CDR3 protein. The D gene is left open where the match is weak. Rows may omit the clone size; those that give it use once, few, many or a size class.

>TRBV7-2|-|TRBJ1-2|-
TGTGCCAGCAGCCTCGACAGGATAGGAGGCTACACCTTC
CASSLDRIGGYTF
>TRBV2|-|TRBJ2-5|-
TGTGCCAGTCGACCCGGGACATTCCAAGAGACCCAGTACTTC
CASRPGTFQETQYF
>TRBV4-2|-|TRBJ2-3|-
TGTGCCAGCAGCCAAGATGTGGCGGGCTCTAGCACAGATACGCAGTATTTT
CASSQDVAGSSTDTQYF
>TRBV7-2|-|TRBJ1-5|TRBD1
TGTGCCAGCAGCCAAGGACAGGGTAATCAGCCCCAGCATTTT
CASSQGQGNQPQHF
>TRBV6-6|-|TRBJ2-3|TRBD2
TGTGCCAGCAGGGTAGCGGGGGCGGCGGATACGCAGTATTTT
CASRVAGAADTQYF
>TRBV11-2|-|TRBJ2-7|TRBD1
TGTGCCAGCAGATCGACCGGGACAGGTCTTTACGAGCAGTACTTC
CASRSTGTGLYEQYF
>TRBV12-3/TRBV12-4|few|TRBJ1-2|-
TGTGCCAGCAGGCAAACGTTACCGTCTGGCTACACCTTC
CASRQTLPSGYTF
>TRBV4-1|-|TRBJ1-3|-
TGCGCCAGCAGCCAAGTTTGGGGTAGAAACACCATATATTTT
CASSQVWGRNTIYF
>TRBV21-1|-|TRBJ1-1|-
TGTGCCAGGGCAGGGAACACTGAAGCTTTCTTT
CARAGNTEAFF
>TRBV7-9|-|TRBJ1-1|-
TGTGCCAGCTTGAAACGGACGGACACTGAAGCTTTCTTT
CASLKRTDTEAFF
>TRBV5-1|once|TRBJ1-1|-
TGCGCCAGCAGCTCGGACAATCGGGGAAACACTGAAGCTTTCTTT
CASSSDNRGNTEAFF
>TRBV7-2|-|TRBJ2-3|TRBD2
TGTGCCAGCAGCCCCCCCCGGGGGGGCCGGGGAACAGATACGCAGTATTTT
CASSPPRGGRGTDTQYF
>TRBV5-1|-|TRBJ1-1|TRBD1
TGCGCCAGCAGCTTTTATCCGACAGGGGATACTGAAGCTTTCTTT
CASSFYPTGDTEAFF
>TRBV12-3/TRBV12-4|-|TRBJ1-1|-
TGTGCCAGCACCCGACCGGGGGGAGCTGAAGCTTTCTTT
CASTRPGGAEAFF
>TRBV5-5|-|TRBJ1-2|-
TGTGCCAGCAGCTTGGATCTGGGGGCTGGCTATGGCTACACCTTC
CASSLDLGAGYGYTF
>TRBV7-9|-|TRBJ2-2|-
TGTGCCAGCAGCCGCGGTGACTCCAGCACCGGGGAGCTGTTTTTT
CASSRGDSSTGELFF
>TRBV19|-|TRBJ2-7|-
TGTGCCACCCGGACCTCAAAAAGCTCCTACGAGCAGTACTTC
CATRTSKSSYEQYF
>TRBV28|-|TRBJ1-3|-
TGTGCCAGCAGTTTGGGGCTTCGAGCCTCTGGAAACACCATATATTTT
CASSLGLRASGNTIYF
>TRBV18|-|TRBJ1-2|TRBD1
TGTGCCAGCTCACCGGACAGGAACTATGGCTACACCTTC
CASSPDRNYGYTF
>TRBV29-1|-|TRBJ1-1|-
TGCAGCGTTGACCAGGGAGAACCTGGTGCTTTCTTT
CSVDQGEPGAFF
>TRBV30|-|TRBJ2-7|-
TGTGCCTGGAGTAAGGGAACCTACGAGCAGTACTTC
CAWSKGTYEQYF
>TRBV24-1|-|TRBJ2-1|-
TGTGCCACCAGCCGGGACGTTAGCTACAATGAGCAGTTCTTC
CATSRDVSYNEQFF
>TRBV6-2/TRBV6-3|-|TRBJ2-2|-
TGTGCCAGCAGTTTAAGAAGCACCGGGGAGCTGTTTTTT
CASSLRSTGELFF
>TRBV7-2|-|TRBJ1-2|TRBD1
TGTGCCAGCAGGTCTCCTAGCGGGACAGTTAACTATGGCTACACCTTC
CASRSPSGTVNYGYTF
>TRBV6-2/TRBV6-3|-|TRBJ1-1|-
TGTGCCAGCAGCGGTAGGGGGGAAGCTTTCTTT
CASSGRGEAFF
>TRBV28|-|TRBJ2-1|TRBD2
TGTGCCAGCAGTTTACCCCCCGGACTAGCGGGGAAGAATGAGCAGTTCTTC
CASSLPPGLAGKNEQFF
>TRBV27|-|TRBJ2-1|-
TGTGCCAGCAGTTTATTAGGAACCTACAATGAGCAGTTCTTC
CASSLLGTYNEQFF
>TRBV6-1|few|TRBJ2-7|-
TGTGCCAGCAGTGAACGCAGGGCTAGGGAGCAGTACTTC
CASSERRAREQYF
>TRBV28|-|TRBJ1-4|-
TGTGCCAGCAGTTCCTCGGAGGGATCTAATGAAAAACTGTTTTTT
CASSSSEGSNEKLFF
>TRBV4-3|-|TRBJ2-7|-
TGCGCCAGCAGCCAAGATTGGGGATGGGGGGACTCCTACGAGCAGTACTTC
CASSQDWGWGDSYEQYF
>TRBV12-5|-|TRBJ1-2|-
TGTGCTAGTGATGGGGGGTTCAATGGCTACACCTTC
CASDGGFNGYTF
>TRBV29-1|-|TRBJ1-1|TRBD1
TGCAGCGTTAGACAGGGGTATACTGAAGCTTTCTTT
CSVRQGYTEAFF
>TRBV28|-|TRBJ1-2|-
TGTGCCAGCAGTTCCCCGACAGGAGTCTATGGCTACACCTTC
CASSSPTGVYGYTF
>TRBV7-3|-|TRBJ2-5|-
TGTGCCAGCAGCACCGGGACCCAAGAGACCCAGTACTTC
CASSTGTQETQYF
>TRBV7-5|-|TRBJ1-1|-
TGTGTCAGAAGCAAATGGGACCTTTTGAACACTGAAGCTTTCTTT
CVRSKWDLLNTEAFF
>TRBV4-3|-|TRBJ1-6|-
TGCGCCAGCAGCCAAGGGGGCAGCAATAATTCACCCCTCCACTTT
CASSQGGSNNSPLHF
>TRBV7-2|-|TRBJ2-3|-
TGTGCCAGCGGGCCGGGGTCAGCCCCTAGCACAGATACGCAGTATTTT
CASGPGSAPSTDTQYF
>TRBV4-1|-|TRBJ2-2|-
TGCGCCAGCAGCCAAGGGGCGGGACGAACCGGGGAGCTGTTTTTT
CASSQGAGRTGELFF
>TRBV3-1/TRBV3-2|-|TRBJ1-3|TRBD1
TGTGCCAGCAGCCTAAAGACAGGGGTCGGAAACACCATATATTTT
CASSLKTGVGNTIYF
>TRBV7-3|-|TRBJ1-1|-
TGTGCCAGCAGACAGAGCGGGGGGAACACTGAAGCTTTCTTT
CASRQSGGNTEAFF
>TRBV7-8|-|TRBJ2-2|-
TGTGCCAGCAGCTTAGGCACTCGACACACCGGGGAGCTGTTTTTT
CASSLGTRHTGELFF
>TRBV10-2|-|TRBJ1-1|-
TGCGCCAGCAGTGACCCCCAGGGACGGCACACTGAAGCTTTCTTT
CASSDPQGRHTEAFF
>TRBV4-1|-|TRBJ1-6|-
TGCGCCAGCAGTGACGGACAGACAAATAATTCACCCCTCCACTTT
CASSDGQTNNSPLHF
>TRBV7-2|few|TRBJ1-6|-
TGTGCCAGCAGCTCGAGGGGGGGATATGGTAATTCACCCCTCCACTTT
CASSSRGGYGNSPLHF
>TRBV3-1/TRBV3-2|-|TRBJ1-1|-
TGTGCCAGCAGCCAAAGGGTCGGGGGGCGAAACACTGAAGCTTTCTTT
CASSQRVGGRNTEAFF
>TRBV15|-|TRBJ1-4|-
TGTGCCACCAGCCTTATGAAAACAACTAATGAAAAACTGTTTTTT
CATSLMKTTNEKLFF